The 18 T cell receptor beta chains given below trace back to one sample, sequenced in a study of T cells in Graves' hyperthyroidism and ophthalmopathy. TCR beta CDR3 regions were amplified from RNA. An initial round of RT-PCR targeting the TCR CDR3 relied on the HTBI primer set. One entry per CDR3 protein results from TCRdb running MiXCR on the multiplex PCR reads. The data contain some 560,000 distinct CDR3 sequences, approximately 14% of them seen just once; the ten biggest clones take up around 6.6%. The sample was blood. The source is a woman in her 30s with Graves' hyperthyroidism.

The V gene is TRBV29-1, the J gene TRBJ1-2, with D possibly being TRBD1 (5 bases). CDR3 length: 12 residues. Germline-derived CDR1 and CDR2 are SQVTM and ANQGSEA. The V and J ends lost 4 bases and 7 bases respectively, with 13 bases between them. CDR3 coding DNA: TGCAGCGTTGCGATTGGGGGTTTTGGCTACACCTTC. It is translated as CSVAIGGFGYTF.

V gene TRBV14 combines with J gene TRBJ1-1, with D uncertain. V was pared by 4 bases and J by 11 bases, with 23 bases between. Germline-derived CDR1 and CDR2 are SGHDN and FVKESK. CDR3 length: 15 amino acids. The CDR3 reads CASSPPYRAGLWAFF. The CDR3 DNA follows: TGTGCCAGCAGCCCCCCATACCGAGCGGGTCTATGGGCTTTCTTT.

Note on this clonotype: A much larger clone is a single base away; this may be a read error. CDR3 coding DNA: TGCAGCGTAGAAGGGTGGGTGAGGACTGAAGCTTCCTTT. Amino acid sequence: CSVEGWVRTEASF. The rearrangement joins TRBV29-1 to TRBJ1-1; D is ambiguous. The CDR3 has 13 residues. Looked up from germline, CDR1 is SQVTM and CDR2 is ANQGSEA.

This clonotype occurred many times. The chain's CDR3 is CSVDDPNTEAFF. The CDR3 DNA is TGCAGCGTTGACGACCCGAACACTGAAGCTTTCTTT. The chain combines TRBV29-1 with TRBJ1-1; no firm D call. Germline V gene lookup returns CDR1 SQVTM and CDR2 ANQGSEA. Between the trimmed V and J ends, which lost 3 bases and 1 base, there was a span of 6 bases. CDR3 length: 12 amino acids.

This clonotype was observed many times. The rearrangement links TRBV14 to TRBJ1-2; 7 bases fit TRBD1. There are 14 residues in the CDR3. Germline V gene lookup returns CDR1 SGHDN and CDR2 FVKESK. V was clipped by 2 bases and J by 8 bases; unmatched bases: 8. CDR3 sequence: CASSQLGQRDGYTF. In nucleotides, the CDR3 is TGTGCCAGCAGCCAACTGGGACAGAGGGACGGCTACACCTTC. Looking up the rest from reference TRBV14 and TRBJ1-2 gives the full variable domain: EAGVTQFPSHSVIEKGQTVTLRCDPISGHDNLYWYRRVMGKEIKFLLHFVKESKQDESGMPNNRFLAERTGGTYSTLKVQPAELEDSGVYFCASSQLGQRDGYTFGSGTRLTVV.

The V and J genes are TRBV7-9 and TRBJ1-1, with TRBD1 matching over 7 bases. V shed 5 bases and J 6 bases; nucleotides not matched to a gene: 9. The CDR3 has 14 residues. CDR1 is SEHNR and CDR2 is FQNEAQ in the germline V gene (reference sequence). The CDR3: CASSRQGVTAEAFF. For the CDR3, the DNA is TGTGCCAGCAGCCGCCAGGGGGTGACGGCTGAAGCTTTCTTT.

The rearrangement links TRBV6-5 to TRBJ2-7; maybe TRBD1 (5 bases). Germline V gives CDR1 MNHEY, CDR2 SVGAGI. The CDR3 totals 15 residues. Deletions cut 0 bases from V and 0 bases from J, with 9 bases between. CDR3 DNA sequence: TGTGCCAGCAGTTACTCTAGGGGAAGCTCCTACGAGCAGTACTTC. Translated: CASSYSRGSSYEQYF.

This clonotype was recorded at least ten times. V is TRBV7-9 and J is TRBJ2-7; the D is unclear. The CDR3 length is 14 residues. The germline V gene encodes CDR1 SEHNR and CDR2 FQNEAQ (reference sequence). V was shortened by 4 bases and J by 2 bases, with 12 bases between the two germline ends. CDR3 loop: CASSSLGEPYEQYF. The CDR3 DNA sequence: TGTGCCAGCAGCTCGCTCGGAGAGCCCTACGAGCAGTACTTC.

A few counts support this clonotype. V usage is TRBV12-3 or TRBV12-4 and J usage is TRBJ2-7; 7 bases are a match to TRBD2. CDR3 length equals 15 residues. The trim removed 6 bases at V and 3 bases at J, leaving 11 bases unmatched. The CDR3 region is CASRTGTTGLYEQYF. As DNA, the CDR3 is TGTGCCAGCAGGACCGGGACTACTGGTCTCTACGAGCAGTACTTC.

The V call is TRBV18, the J call TRBJ2-3; TRBD1 aligns across 9 bases. CDR3 length: 16 residues. The V gene end was trimmed by 4 bases and the J gene end by 0 bases; junction bases not matched to a gene: 5. Per germline, CDR1 KGHSH and CDR2 LQKENI. As DNA, the CDR3 is TGTGCCAGCTCACTGCCGGGACAGGGAAGCACAGATACGCAGTATTTT. Its translation is CASSLPGQGSTDTQYF.

This clonotype was observed at least ten times. The V and J genes are TRBV20-1 and TRBJ2-7; TRBD2 aligns across 11 bases. CDR1 is DFQATT and CDR2 is SNEGSKA in the germline V gene (reference sequence). This CDR3 has 13 amino acids. J gave up 4 bases and V 4 bases, and 3 bases lay outside the gene matches. This chain's CDR3 is CSATGTSGYEQYF. Written as DNA, the CDR3 is TGCAGTGCTACCGGGACTAGCGGATACGAGCAGTACTTC.

At least ten counts were recorded for this clonotype. This sequence joins TRBV28 and TRBJ2-1, with D possibly being TRBD2 (6 bases). CDR1 MDHEN and CDR2 SYDVKM come from the germline V gene. V gave up 4 bases and J gave up 0 bases, with 13 bases separating them. There are 16 residues in the CDR3. The CDR3 region is CASSSLAIYSYNEQFF. The DNA for the CDR3 is TGTGCCAGCAGTTCTCTAGCGATTTACTCCTACAATGAGCAGTTCTTC.

This clonotype was found a few times. The rearrangement uses TRBV25-1 and TRBJ2-6; D call uncertain. There are 15 residues in the CDR3. The V and J ends lost 5 bases and 0 bases respectively, with 8 bases between them. CDR1 MGHDK and CDR2 SYGVNS come from the germline V gene. CDR3 region: CASSTLGSGANVLTF. CDR3 in DNA: TGTGCCAGCAGTACCCTGGGCTCTGGGGCCAACGTCCTGACTTTC.

This clonotype came up a few times. This rearrangement joins TRBV28 to TRBJ1-1, with D maybe TRBD1 (5 bases). The ends were cut back, 8 bases at V and 11 bases at J, with 18 bases in the middle. CDR3 length: 12 amino acids. CDR1 is MDHEN and CDR2 is SYDVKM in the germline V gene. The CDR3 reads CASASGVRDAFF. The CDR3 DNA reads TGTGCCAGCGCATCCGGGGTCAGGGACGCTTTCTTT.

This clonotype was recorded at least ten times. The CDR3 sequence: CASSEARRGTEAFF. DNA of the CDR3: TGTGCCAGCAGTGAAGCGCGCAGGGGCACTGAAGCTTTCTTT. The chain couples TRBV2 to TRBJ1-1, with a weak D call TRBD1 (6 bases). CDR1 is SNHLY, CDR2 FYNNEI, per germline. Trimming took off 0 bases at V and 4 bases at J, with 9 bases between the two ends. This CDR3 is 14 amino acids long. Complete variable domain (other parts from reference TRBV2 and TRBJ1-1): EPEVTQTPSHQVTQMGQEVILRCVPISNHLYFYWYRQILGQKVEFLVSFYNNEISEKSEIFDDQFSVERPDGSNFTLKIRSTKLEDSAMYFCASSEARRGTEAFFGQGTRLTVV.

The chain carries TRBV9 and TRBJ1-2, with D possibly being TRBD1 (5 bases). The CDR3 runs to 15 residues. Trimming removed 0 bases at V and 5 bases at J, with 14 bases between. Germline CDR1 SGDLS, CDR2 YYNGEE. Here the CDR3 DNA reads TGTGCCAGCAGCGTAGGGCAGGGCGGAACGTATGGCTACACCTTC. Protein: CASSVGQGGTYGYTF.

The J gene is TRBJ2-1, the V gene TRBV9, with D perhaps matching TRBD2 (6 bases). CDR1 and CDR2 from the germline V gene are SGDLS and YYNGEE. Trimming removed 2 bases from V and 6 bases from J, with 12 bases in between. The CDR3 loop spans 14 amino acids. The CDR3 here is CASSVSGVGNEQFF. The DNA of the CDR3 is TGTGCCAGCAGCGTGTCGGGAGTGGGCAATGAGCAGTTCTTC.

Ten or more counts support this clonotype. The chain recombines TRBV5-6 with TRBJ2-3; maybe TRBD2 (6 bases). Germline V gives CDR1 SGHDT, CDR2 YYEEEE. The ends were cut back, 0 bases at V and 2 bases at J, with 10 bases in the middle. CDR3 length: 15 amino acids. CDR3 bases: TGTGCCAGCAGCTTGGCGGAGCGGGTCACAGATACGCAGTATTTT. This gives the protein CASSLAERVTDTQYF. The variable domain in full, with the rest retrieved from reference TRBV5-6 and TRBJ2-3, is DAGVTQSPTHLIKTRGQQVTLRCSPKSGHDTVSWYQQALGQGPQFIFQYYEEEERQRGNFPDRFSGHQFPNYSSELNVNALLLGDSALYLCASSLAERVTDTQYFGPGTRLTVL.